The 26 T cell receptor beta chains given below trace back to one sample, sequenced in a study of blood T cell repertoires in COVID-19. Data came from immunoSEQ multiplex PCR; TCRdb stores just in-frame clones and leaves some out. The sample yields over 150,000 clones, around 90% seen once. The source material was PBMCs or T cells enriched from blood (not recorded which). The source of these receptors is a woman aged 25 to 39 who had recovered from COVID-19.

V gene TRBV5-1 combines with J gene TRBJ2-2; D ambiguous. V was trimmed by 2 bases and J by 1 base, leaving 6 bases between them. The CDR3 loop spans 14 amino acids. Germline CDR1 is SGHRS and CDR2 is YFSETQ. Here the CDR3 reads CASSLEQNTGELFF. CDR3 coding DNA: TGCGCCAGCAGCTTAGAACAGAACACCGGGGAGCTGTTTTTT.

For this clone: One end of the junction fails to match germline, which may point to a read error. This rearrangement joins TRBV7-7 to TRBJ2-3; tentative D call: TRBD1 (6 bases). The CDR3 covers 16 residues. Germline CDR1 and CDR2: SSHAT and FNYEAQ (reference sequence). The CDR3 region is CASSLGQLAGEDTQYF. DNA of the CDR3: TGTGCTAGCAGCTTAGGGCAGCTAGCAGGGGAAGATACGCAGTATTTT.

The CDR3 sequence: CASSPPQLAGSTGELFF. CDR3 in DNA: TGTGCCAGCTCACCACCGCAACTAGCGGGTAGCACCGGGGAGCTGTTTTTT. The chain is built from TRBV18 and TRBJ2-2; TRBD2 agrees at 9 bases. V lost 0 bases to trimming and J lost 4 bases; unmatched junction nucleotides: 6. Germline CDR1 and CDR2: KGHSH and LQKENI. CDR3 size: 17 residues.

The chain joins TRBV4-1 to TRBJ1-1; D may be TRBD1 (6 bases). Per germline, CDR1 MGHRA and CDR2 YSYEKL. The CDR3 is 15 residues long. The ends were cut back, 3 bases at V and 5 bases at J, with 16 bases in the middle. As DNA, the CDR3 is TGCGCCAGCAGCCATCTCCAGATTAGGGGGACTGAAGCTTTCTTT. The encoded protein is CASSHLQIRGTEAFF.

The rearrangement joins TRBV11-2 to TRBJ2-3; 7 nucleotides align to TRBD1. The CDR3 runs 18 residues. J lost 6 bases, V lost 0 bases, and 15 bases had no gene match. Germline lookup yields CDR1 SGHAT and CDR2 FQNNGV. The CDR3 DNA sequence: TGTGCCAGCAGCTTAGATCGTCTCCGGGACAGCGTTAGGGATACGCAGTATTTT. This translates into CASSLDRLRDSVRDTQYF.

The rearrangement uses TRBV10-3 and TRBJ1-5; D uncertain. The CDR3 consists of 12 residues. V was trimmed by 8 bases and J by 5 bases, leaving 10 bases between them. Looked up from germline, CDR1 is ENHRY and CDR2 is SYGVKD. CDR3 sequence: CAIGQNDQPQHF. CDR3 in DNA: TGTGCCATCGGGCAGAACGATCAGCCCCAGCATTTT.

The chain couples TRBV19 to TRBJ2-7; D perhaps matches TRBD2 (7 bases). Trimming pared 3 bases from V and 5 bases from J, leaving 20 bases between. Germline loops: CDR1 LNHDA, CDR2 SQIVND (reference sequence). The CDR3 totals 16 residues. The CDR3 DNA reads TGTGCCAGTAGTATGTGGATGTCGGGCGGGGGCGACGAGCAGTACTTC. Protein: CASSMWMSGGGDEQYF.

V is TRBV6-5 and J is TRBJ1-1; unclear D gene. The CDR3 is made up of 13 amino acids. V was cut by 11 bases and J by 1 base, with 14 bases left in between. Germline V gene lookup returns CDR1 MNHEY and CDR2 SVGAGI. CDR3: CAVLSYRNTEAFF. CDR3 bases: TGTGCCGTCCTTTCCTACCGGAACACTGAAGCTTTCTTT.

The J gene is TRBJ2-7, the V gene TRBV7-3, with TRBD2 as a possible D gene (5 bases). The CDR3 contains 14 residues. Trimming left V 2 bases short and J 5 bases short, with 13 bases between. Per the germline V gene, CDR1 is SGHTA and CDR2 is FQGTGA. The CDR3 reads CASSLGGSTHEQYF. The CDR3 bases are TGTGCCAGCAGCTTAGGTGGGAGTACCCACGAGCAGTACTTC. Combining the CDR3 with reference TRBV7-3 and TRBJ2-7 gives the whole variable domain GAGVSQTPSNKVTEKGKYVELRCDPISGHTALYWYRQSLGQGPEFLIYFQGTGAADDSGLPNDRFFAVRPEGSVSTLKIQRTERGDSAVYLCASSLGGSTHEQYFGPGTRLTVT.

This clone was picked up a small number of times. The J gene is TRBJ1-6, the V gene TRBV30, with D perhaps matching TRBD1 (5 bases). The V end was cut by 1 base, the J end by 10 bases, with 11 bases between. CDR1 GTSNPN and CDR2 SVGIG come from the germline V gene (reference sequence). This CDR3 is built from 13 residues. The DNA of the CDR3 is TGTGCCTGGAGTGGGAACCAGGGCTCACCCCTCCACTTT. Protein product: CAWSGNQGSPLHF.

The chain combines TRBV12-3 or TRBV12-4 with TRBJ1-2, with TRBD1 identical over 7 bases. The CDR3 totals 13 residues. V was clipped by 6 bases and J by 3 bases; unmatched bases: 4. The CDR3, as DNA: TGTGCCAGCAGCGGACAGGACTACTATGGCTACACCTTC. Translation: CASSGQDYYGYTF.

This chain connects TRBV6-4 to TRBJ1-5; 7 positions match TRBD1. CDR3 length equals 15 residues. Unmatched junction bases numbered 9, after V lost 6 bases and J lost 4 bases. Germline V gene data show CDR1 as MRHNA and CDR2 as SNTAGT. CDR3: CASRPTGASNQPQHF. CDR3 DNA: TGTGCCAGCAGGCCAACAGGGGCTTCTAATCAGCCCCAGCATTTT.

V gene TRBV5-1 combines with J gene TRBJ2-7; 9 bases are a match to TRBD1. The CDR3 covers 15 residues. V trimming: 0 bases; J trimming: 5 bases; junction bases outside the gene matches: 6. Germline assignment: CDR1 SGHRS and CDR2 YFSETQ. CDR3 in DNA: TGCGCCAGCAGCTTGGAGGGGACAGGGTTTAACGAGCAGTACTTC. Translating it yields CASSLEGTGFNEQYF.

The chain has TRBV6-5 and TRBJ1-5, with 9 bases lining up with TRBD1. The CDR3 length is 15 residues. Germline V lookup: CDR1 MNHEY, CDR2 SVGAGI. The V and J ends lost 8 bases and 2 bases, in that order; junction bases with no gene match: 7. The CDR3 here is CASSDRGYGNQPQHF. The DNA of the CDR3 is TGTGCCAGCTCAGACAGGGGGTACGGCAATCAGCCCCAGCATTTT.

This clone was seen a handful of times. The chain links TRBV27 to TRBJ2-2; D perhaps matches TRBD1 (5 bases). The CDR3 has 15 amino acids. Trimming stripped 6 bases from V and 0 bases from J, with 11 bases between. CDR1 MNHEY and CDR2 SMNVEV come from the germline V gene (reference sequence). Here the CDR3 reads CASSERGSNTGELFF. DNA of the CDR3: TGTGCCAGCAGCGAAAGGGGTTCGAACACCGGGGAGCTGTTTTTT.

The CDR3 reads CASSLGVAGGYEQYF. The CDR3 bases are TGTGCCAGCAGCTTGGGGGTAGCGGGAGGGTACGAGCAGTACTTC. This chain joins TRBV5-4 and TRBJ2-7, with TRBD2 matching 11 bases. V gave up 0 bases and J gave up 4 bases; unmatched junction bases: 3. Germline lookup yields CDR1 SGHNT and CDR2 YYREEE (reference sequence). The CDR3 totals 15 residues.

This sequence joins TRBV4-3 and TRBJ1-5; D gene ambiguous. This CDR3 region has 14 residues. V was clipped by 4 bases and J by 0 bases, with 7 bases between them. Germline V lookup: CDR1 LGHNA, CDR2 YSLEER. CDR3 sequence: CASSPEYSNQPQHF. The CDR3 DNA reads as TGCGCCAGCAGCCCAGAGTATAGCAATCAGCCCCAGCATTTT.

This rearrangement joins TRBV30 to TRBJ2-7, with 7 bases identical to TRBD2. The ends lost 0 bases at V and 4 bases at J; junction bases unmatched: 12. The length of the CDR3 is 16 residues. Per the germline V gene, CDR1 is GTSNPN and CDR2 is SVGIG (reference sequence). The CDR3 loop is CAWSVRRGTSTYEQYF. The DNA of the CDR3 is TGTGCCTGGAGTGTACGGCGGGGGACCTCCACTTACGAGCAGTACTTC.

The gene calls are TRBV18 and TRBJ1-2; 7 bases align to TRBD1. The V and J ends lost 3 bases and 2 bases, in that order; junction bases with no gene match: 3. Germline CDR1 is KGHSH and CDR2 is LQKENI. This CDR3 has 14 residues. The CDR3 loop reads CASSPIQGNYGYTF. The DNA of the CDR3 is TGTGCCAGCTCACCCATACAGGGGAACTATGGCTACACCTTC.

CDR3 DNA sequence: TGTGCCAGCCGGGAGAGGACAGGGGAGATGAACACTGAAGCTTTCTTT. It specifies CASRERTGEMNTEAFF. The chain carries TRBV18 and TRBJ1-1, with 9 bases identical to TRBD1. The CDR3 runs 16 residues. Germline V gene sequence: CDR1 KGHSH, CDR2 LQKENI. V lost 8 bases to trimming and J lost 0 bases; unmatched junction nucleotides: 10.

The chain links TRBV7-2 to TRBJ1-3; no definite D call. Trimming took 1 base from V and 2 from J, leaving 12 bases between them. The CDR3 loop spans 16 amino acids. Germline CDR1 and CDR2: SGHTA and FQGNSA. As DNA, the CDR3 is TGTGCCAGCAGCTTAGGCGCCTGGGAGGCTGGAAACACCATATATTTT. Translation gives CASSLGAWEAGNTIYF.

The count of this clone is one. The V and J genes are TRBV27 and TRBJ1-6; 7 nucleotides line up with TRBD1. Germline V gene sequence: CDR1 MNHEY, CDR2 SMNVEV (reference sequence). The CDR3 spans 19 residues. The ends lost 8 bases at V and 3 bases at J; junction bases unmatched: 19. The CDR3 here is CASAPIPIRDRLYNSPLHF. DNA of the CDR3: TGTGCCAGCGCTCCCATTCCAATCCGGGACAGACTCTATAATTCACCCCTCCACTTT.

This clone was seen more than once but under ten times. J is TRBJ1-5 and V is TRBV6-2 or TRBV6-3, with D possibly being TRBD1 (6 bases). The CDR3 is 14 residues long. Per the germline V gene, CDR1 is MNHEY and CDR2 is SVGEGT. Trimming cost V 2 bases and J 5 bases, with 10 bases left between them. The CDR3 spells CASSYEGGDQPQHF. CDR3 bases: TGTGCCAGCAGTTACGAGGGGGGGGATCAGCCCCAGCATTTT.

The J gene is TRBJ1-5, the V gene TRBV7-9, with D tentatively TRBD1 (6 bases). The CDR3 has 15 residues. Germline V gene lookup returns CDR1 SEHNR and CDR2 FQNEAQ (reference sequence). V was pared by 1 base and J by 0 bases, with 7 bases between. In DNA form, the CDR3 reads TGTGCCAGCAGCTTAGGACAGGCTAGCAATCAGCCCCAGCATTTT. It is translated as CASSLGQASNQPQHF.

The V call is TRBV27, the J call TRBJ1-3; D may be TRBD1 (5 bases). The CDR3 loop spans 15 amino acids. CDR1 is MNHEY, CDR2 SMNVEV, per germline (reference sequence). Trimming took 3 bases from V and 3 from J, leaving 12 bases between them. The CDR3 bases are TGTGCCAGCAGTTTCTCAGGGTCTTTTGGAAACACCATATATTTT. This codes for CASSFSGSFGNTIYF.

The rearrangement links TRBV27 to TRBJ1-1; D is perhaps TRBD1 (6 bases). Looked up from germline, CDR1 is MNHEY and CDR2 is SMNVEV (reference sequence). V dropped 4 bases and J dropped 5 bases, with 20 bases sitting between them. This CDR3 comprises 16 residues. The CDR3 region is CASSSPGGARGTEAFF. The CDR3 DNA reads TGTGCCAGCAGTTCCCCGGGGGGCGCCCGGGGAACTGAAGCTTTCTTT.